This T cell receptor beta chain was captured by sequencing in a study of technical replicates of blood from a few donors. Measured with immunoSEQ multiplex PCR; TCRdb has only the in-frame clones, and not every one. The repertoire holds fewer than 15,000 clones, with approximately 80% as singletons. There are 15 residues in the CDR3. V shed 8 bases, J shed 3 bases, and the junction held 13 bases outside the gene matches. This sequence was found in a human donor in good health. The chain recombines TRBV23-1 with TRBJ2-7; 7 positions match TRBD1. TRBV23-1 is an ORF; its function is uncertain. Sequencing input: PBMCs. CDR3 bases: TGCGCCAGCGAGTCATTGGGACAGCGATTCTACGAGCAGTACTTC. It yields the protein CASESLGQRFYEQYF.